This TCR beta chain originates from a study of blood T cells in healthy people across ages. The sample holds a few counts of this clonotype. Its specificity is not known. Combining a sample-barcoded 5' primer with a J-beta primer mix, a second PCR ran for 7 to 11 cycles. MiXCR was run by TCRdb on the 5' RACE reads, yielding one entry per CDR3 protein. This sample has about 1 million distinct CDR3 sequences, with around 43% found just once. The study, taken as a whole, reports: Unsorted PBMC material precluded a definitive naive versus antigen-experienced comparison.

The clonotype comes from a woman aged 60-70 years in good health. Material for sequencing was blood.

Here the CDR3 reads CSARDLLGSTDTQYF. The CDR3 DNA reads TGCAGTGCTAGAGATCTGTTGGGCAGCACAGATACGCAGTATTTT. V is TRBV20-1 and J is TRBJ2-3; D call uncertain. V was cut by 0 bases and J by 0 bases, with 10 bases left in between. CDR3 length: 15 residues. Germline V gene lookup returns CDR1 DFQATT and CDR2 SNEGSKA (reference sequence).